This TCR beta chain comes out of a study of shared clonotypes between healthy human individuals. Whole-study context: For every donor, three CD4 naive, three CD4 memory, two CD8 naive and one CD8 memory plates were used. Points from the study as a whole: Across subsets, estimated richness was generally greater for naive than for memory populations.

The germline CDR1 and CDR2 sequences are MRHNA and SNTAGT. The length of the CDR3 is 14 residues. Trimming removed 2 bases at V and 2 bases at J, with 7 bases between. CD8 cells regarded as naive lacked CD45RO, were positively chosen for CCR7, and omitted terminally differentiated effector memory CD45RA+ cells. On this clone: As yet, its antigen is unknown.

The data were produced by immunoSEQ multiplex PCR, yet TCRdb's version contains in-frame clones alone and is incomplete. The top ten hold 0.095% to 0.13% of the sample, which has hundreds of thousands of clones, about 95% seen once. The sample consisted of naive CD8+ T cells sorted from blood. This chain joins TRBV6-4 and TRBJ1-5, with D perhaps matching TRBD1 (5 bases). The clonotype originates from a woman younger than 45 in good health. CDR3: CASSDGAGNQPQHF. CDR3 coding DNA: TGTGCCAGCAGTGACGGGGCAGGCAATCAGCCCCAGCATTTT.